Listed below are T cell receptor beta chains from one sample, sequenced in a study of blood T cell repertoires in COVID-19. The assay was immunoSEQ multiplex PCR, and TCRdb's table has in-frame clones only and misses some. The sample records approximately 54,000 clones, 75% to 85% being singletons. The specimen was peripheral blood. The receptors shown here come from a woman in her fifties or sixties with acute or convalescent COVID-19. Each CDR3 is given without its conserved first and last residue. Not all rows give a size; the values are once, few, many and, for expanded clones, a class.

TRBJ1-2 | TRBV2 | . | ASSDQGQIYGYT
TRBJ1-5 | TRBV3-1/TRBV3-2 | . | ASSQGEARQPQH
TRBJ2-1 | TRBV28 | . | ASSLGGLYNEQF
TRBJ2-5 | TRBV4-1 | . | ASSQAPTPRGRETQY
TRBJ2-2 | TRBV10-3 | once | AISRLAGAETGELF
TRBJ1-6 | TRBV7-9 | . | ASSLGWALGSTASPLH
TRBJ1-5 | TRBV30 | few | AWSSGQGGQPQH
TRBJ1-3 | TRBV9 | . | ASSKSPSIRNSGNTIY
TRBJ1-2 | TRBV2 | . | ATRENRDYGYT
TRBJ2-1 | TRBV9 | once | ASSGWVAGALPF
TRBJ2-5 | TRBV3-1/TRBV3-2 | . | ASSQGLGQGRETQY
TRBJ1-2 | TRBV28 | . | ASHPRDRVYGYT
TRBJ1-1 | TRBV13 | once | ASSTRYRANTEAF
TRBJ1-2 | TRBV3-1/TRBV3-2 | . | ASSQTRQGADGYT
TRBJ1-1 | TRBV27 | . | ASSLSQGARTEAF
TRBJ2-7 | TRBV19 | . | ASSRAGGSYEQY
TRBJ1-1 | TRBV15 | once | ATGGETEAF
TRBJ1-4 | TRBV20-1 | . | SASPRTGTNEKLF
TRBJ2-5 | TRBV9 | . | ASSPGDSETQY
TRBJ1-2 | TRBV6-5 | few | ASTLGQGLNYGYT
TRBJ2-7 | TRBV29-1 | . | SVTRQGNSYEQY
TRBJ2-5 | TRBV10-3 | . | AISDRPPSEGTQY
TRBJ1-1 | TRBV2 | . | ASSLGLTNTEAF
TRBJ2-5 | TRBV5-1 | . | ASNYGQREETQY
TRBJ1-5 | TRBV28 | . | ASSLGGGRQPQH
TRBJ1-2 | TRBV19 | . | ATGDYGYT
TRBJ2-7 | TRBV7-9 | . | ASSSTGVGSYEQY
TRBJ2-7 | TRBV3-1/TRBV3-2 | medium-sized | ASSSGLRYEQY
TRBJ1-1 | TRBV7-9 | . | ASNTGGGQNTEAF